Given below is one T cell receptor (beta chain) in context. Germline trimming cut 4 bases from V and 3 bases from J; bases unmatched to any gene: 6. CDR1 is MGHRA, CDR2 YSYEKL, per germline. The CDR3 contains 15 residues. Original processing notes: Amplifying reference gene primers gave estimates of nucleated cell counts. The protocol was immunoSEQ multiplex PCR, while the TCRdb copy is restricted to in-frame clones and leaves out a portion. V and J calls and clone size come straight from that table; D and trimming were deduced from the DNA. The data hold about 480,000 clones, with around 85% observed a single time. This entry comes from a study of blood T cell repertoires in COVID-19.

This clonotype was obtained from an older woman who had recovered from COVID-19. The sample comprised PBMCs or T cells enriched from blood (not recorded which). The genes are TRBV4-1 and TRBJ2-1; 7 bases align to TRBD1. CDR3: CASSPTGAGYNEQFF. The CDR3 nucleotides read TGCGCCAGCAGCCCAACAGGGGCCGGCTACAATGAGCAGTTCTTC.